Below, one T cell receptor beta chain is given with its context. Its antigen is as yet unknown. Method: immunoSEQ multiplex PCR; TCRdb's copy keeps in-frame clones and lacks some. The table records tens of thousands of clones, around 84% of them present only once. This record comes from a study of a mutant IDH1 vaccine in newly diagnosed glioma. In germline, CDR1 is SGHNT, CDR2 YYREEE (reference sequence). Trimming took off 1 base at V and 3 bases at J, with 8 bases between the two ends. This CDR3 has 13 residues. The time point here: week 47, end of study. Doses comprised 300 ug of mutant IDH1 20-mer peptide each, plus topical imiquimod.

The sequence came from a woman in her 30s with glioma. Some clones in this sample may be carry-over from other donors' samples. Material: PBMCs, obtained from a glioma patient whose treatment included an IDH1 peptide vaccine. The chain recombines TRBV5-4 with TRBJ2-7, with D maybe TRBD1 (6 bases). The DNA for the CDR3 is TGTGCCAGCAGCTTGCAGGGGTACTACGAGCAGTACTTC. Its translation: CASSLQGYYEQYF.